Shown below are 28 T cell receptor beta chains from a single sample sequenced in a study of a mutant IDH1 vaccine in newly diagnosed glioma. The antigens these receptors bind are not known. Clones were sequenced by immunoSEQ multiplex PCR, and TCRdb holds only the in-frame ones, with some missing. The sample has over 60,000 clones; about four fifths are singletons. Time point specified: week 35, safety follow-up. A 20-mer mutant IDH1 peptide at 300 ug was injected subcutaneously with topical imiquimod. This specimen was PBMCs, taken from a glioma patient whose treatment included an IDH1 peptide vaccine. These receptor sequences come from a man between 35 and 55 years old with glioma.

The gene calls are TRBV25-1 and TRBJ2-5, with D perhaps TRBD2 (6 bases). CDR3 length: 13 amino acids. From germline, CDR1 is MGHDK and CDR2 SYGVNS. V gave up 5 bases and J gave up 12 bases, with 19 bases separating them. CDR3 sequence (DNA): TGTGCCAGCAGTCCTCCCGGACTACGATCGGAGTACTTC. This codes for CASSPPGLRSEYF.

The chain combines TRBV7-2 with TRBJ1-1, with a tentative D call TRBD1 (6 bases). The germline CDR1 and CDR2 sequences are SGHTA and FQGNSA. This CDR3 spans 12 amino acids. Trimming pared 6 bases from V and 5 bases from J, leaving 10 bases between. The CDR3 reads CASSRTVTEAFF. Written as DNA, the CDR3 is TGTGCCAGCAGTCGGACAGTTACTGAAGCTTTCTTT. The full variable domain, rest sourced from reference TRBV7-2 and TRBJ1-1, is GAGVSQSPSNKVTEKGKDVELRCDPISGHTALYWYRQSLGQGLEFLIYFQGNSAPDKSGLPSDRFSAERTGGSVSTLTIQRTQQEDSAVYLCASSRTVTEAFFGQGTRLTVV.

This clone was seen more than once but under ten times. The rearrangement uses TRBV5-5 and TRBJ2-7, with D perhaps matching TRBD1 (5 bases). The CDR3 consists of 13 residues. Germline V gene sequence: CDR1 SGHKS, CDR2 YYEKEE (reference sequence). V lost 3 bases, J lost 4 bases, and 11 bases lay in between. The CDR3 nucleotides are TGTGCCAGCAGCTCGATGGACATGTACGAGCAGTACTTC. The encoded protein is CASSSMDMYEQYF.

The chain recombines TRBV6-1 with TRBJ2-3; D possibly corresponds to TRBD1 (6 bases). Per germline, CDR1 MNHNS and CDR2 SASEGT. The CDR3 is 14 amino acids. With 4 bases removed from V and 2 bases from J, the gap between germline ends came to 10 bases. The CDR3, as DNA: TGTGCCAGCAGTGTGGGACACCCCACAGATACGCAGTATTTT. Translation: CASSVGHPTDTQYF.

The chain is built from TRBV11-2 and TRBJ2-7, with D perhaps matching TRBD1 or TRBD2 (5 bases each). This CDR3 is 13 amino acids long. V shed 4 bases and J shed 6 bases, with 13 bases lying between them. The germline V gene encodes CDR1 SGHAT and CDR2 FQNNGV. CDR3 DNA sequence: TGTGCCAGCAGCTGGGGACGACTTTTCGAGCAGTACTTC. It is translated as CASSWGRLFEQYF.

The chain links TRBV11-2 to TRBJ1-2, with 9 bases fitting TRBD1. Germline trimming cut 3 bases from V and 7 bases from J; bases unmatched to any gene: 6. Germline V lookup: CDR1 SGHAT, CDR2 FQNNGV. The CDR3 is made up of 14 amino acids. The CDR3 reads CASSFSDRGGGYTF. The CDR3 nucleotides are TGTGCCAGCAGCTTTTCGGACAGGGGAGGTGGCTACACCTTC.

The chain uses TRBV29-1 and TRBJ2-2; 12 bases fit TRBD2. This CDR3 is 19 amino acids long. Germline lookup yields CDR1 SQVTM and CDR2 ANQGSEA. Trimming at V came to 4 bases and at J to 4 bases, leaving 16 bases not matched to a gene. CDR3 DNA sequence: TGCAGCGTTGCCCCGGGATGGGCTAGCGGGGGGGTACGCACCGGGGAGCTGTTTTTT. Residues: CSVAPGWASGGVRTGELFF.

The CDR3 protein is CASLRRQETQYF. The CDR3 DNA sequence: TGTGCCTCCTTACGACGGCAAGAGACCCAGTACTTC. The chain joins TRBV30 to TRBJ2-5; the D is unclear. The germline gives CDR1 GTSNPN, CDR2 SVGIG (reference sequence). V was shortened by 7 bases and J by 2 bases, with 11 bases between the two germline ends. This CDR3 contains 12 residues. The full variable domain, with the rest looked up from reference TRBV30 and TRBJ2-5, is SQTIHQWPATLVQPVGSPLSLECTVEGTSNPNLYWYRQAAGRGLQLLFYSVGIGQISSEVPQNLSASRPQDRQFILSSKKLLLSDSGFYLCASLRRQETQYFGPGTRLLVL.

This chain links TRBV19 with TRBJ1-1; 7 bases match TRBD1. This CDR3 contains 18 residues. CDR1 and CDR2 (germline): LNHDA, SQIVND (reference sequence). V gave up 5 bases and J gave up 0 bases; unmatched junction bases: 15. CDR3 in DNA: TGTGCCAGTAGTGAACGACAGGGCAGAAACTCCATGAACACTGAAGCTTTCTTT. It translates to CASSERQGRNSMNTEAFF. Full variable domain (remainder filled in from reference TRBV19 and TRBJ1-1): DGGITQSPKYLFRKEGQNVTLSCEQNLNHDAMYWYRQDPGQGLRLIYYSQIVNDFQKGDIAEGYSVSREKKESFPLTVTSAQKNPTAFYLCASSERQGRNSMNTEAFFGQGTRLTVV.

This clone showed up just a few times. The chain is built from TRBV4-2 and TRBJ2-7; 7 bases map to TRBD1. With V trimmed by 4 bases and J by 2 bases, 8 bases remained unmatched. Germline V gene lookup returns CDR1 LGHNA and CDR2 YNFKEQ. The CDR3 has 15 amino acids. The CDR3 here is CASSPTGLETYEQYF. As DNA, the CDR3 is TGTGCCAGCAGCCCGACAGGGTTAGAGACCTACGAGCAGTACTTC.

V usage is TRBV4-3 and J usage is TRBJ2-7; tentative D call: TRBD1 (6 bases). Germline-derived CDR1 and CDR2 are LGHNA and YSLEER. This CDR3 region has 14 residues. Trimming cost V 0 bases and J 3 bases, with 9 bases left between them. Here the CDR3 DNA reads TGCGCCAGCAGCCAAGATTGGGACAACTACGAGCAGTACTTC. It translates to CASSQDWDNYEQYF.

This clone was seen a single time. In nucleotides, the CDR3 is TGTGCCAGTCGAGAGACCCTTGGAACTAGCACCCCTCAGTACTTC. It codes for CASRETLGTSTPQYF. The chain combines TRBV19 with TRBJ2-7; D might be TRBD2 (6 bases). V lost 8 bases and J lost 10, with 27 bases in between. CDR3 length equals 15 residues. CDR1 LNHDA and CDR2 SQIVND come from the germline V gene (reference sequence).

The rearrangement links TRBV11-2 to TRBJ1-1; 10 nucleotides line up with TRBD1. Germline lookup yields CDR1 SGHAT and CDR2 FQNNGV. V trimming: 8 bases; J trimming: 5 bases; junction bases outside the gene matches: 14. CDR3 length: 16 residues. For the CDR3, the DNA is TGTGCCAGCTCCAAGGGGGGACAGGGGTGGAGGACTGAAGCTTTCTTT. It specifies CASSKGGQGWRTEAFF.

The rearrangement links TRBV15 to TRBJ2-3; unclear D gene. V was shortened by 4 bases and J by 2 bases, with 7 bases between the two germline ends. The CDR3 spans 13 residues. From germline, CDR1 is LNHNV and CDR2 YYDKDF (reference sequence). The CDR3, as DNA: TGTGCCACCAGCACGCAGGACACAGATACGCAGTATTTT. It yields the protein CATSTQDTDTQYF.

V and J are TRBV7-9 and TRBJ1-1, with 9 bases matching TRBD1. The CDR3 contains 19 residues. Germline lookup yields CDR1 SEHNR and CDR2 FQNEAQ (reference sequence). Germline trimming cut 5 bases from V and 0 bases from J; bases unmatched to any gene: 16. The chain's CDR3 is CASSPSLGQGIWVNTEAFF. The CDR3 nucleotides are TGTGCCAGCAGCCCAAGCCTCGGACAGGGGATTTGGGTGAACACTGAAGCTTTCTTT. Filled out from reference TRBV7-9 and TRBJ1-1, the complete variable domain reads DTGVSQNPRHKITKRGQNVTFRCDPISEHNRLYWYRQTLGQGPEFLTYFQNEAQLEKSRLLSDRFSAERPKGSFSTLEIQRTEQGDSAMYLCASSPSLGQGIWVNTEAFFGQGTRLTVV.

The chain's CDR3 is CASSHSWGQGAGNTEAFF. The DNA of the CDR3 is TGCGCCAGCAGCCATTCTTGGGGACAGGGGGCAGGGAACACTGAAGCTTTCTTT. The gene calls are TRBV5-1 and TRBJ1-1, with TRBD1 identical over 12 bases. The germline CDR1 and CDR2 sequences are SGHRS and YFSETQ. The CDR3 contains 18 residues. Trimming removed 4 bases from V and 1 base from J; junction bases left unmatched: 11.

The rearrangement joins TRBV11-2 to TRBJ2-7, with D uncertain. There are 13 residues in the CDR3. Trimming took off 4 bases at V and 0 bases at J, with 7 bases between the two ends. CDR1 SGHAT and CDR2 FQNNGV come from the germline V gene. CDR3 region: CASSSHSSYEQYF. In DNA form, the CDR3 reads TGTGCCAGCAGCTCTCATAGCTCCTACGAGCAGTACTTC. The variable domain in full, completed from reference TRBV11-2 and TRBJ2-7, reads EAGVAQSPRYKIIEKRQSVAFWCNPISGHATLYWYQQILGQGPKLLIQFQNNGVVDDSQLPKDRFSAERLKGVDSTLKIQPAKLEDSAVYLCASSSHSSYEQYFGPGTRLTVT.

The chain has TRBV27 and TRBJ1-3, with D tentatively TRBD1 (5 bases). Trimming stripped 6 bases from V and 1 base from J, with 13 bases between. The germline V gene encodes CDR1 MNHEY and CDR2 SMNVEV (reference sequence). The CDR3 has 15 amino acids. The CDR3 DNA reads TGTGCCAGCAGAGCGGCAGGGTGGTCTGGAAACACCATATATTTT. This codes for CASRAAGWSGNTIYF.

The CDR3 here is CASNTHQTGSGYTF. The CDR3 nucleotides read TGTGCCAGCAATACACACCAAACAGGGAGTGGCTACACCTTC. The chain carries TRBV2 and TRBJ1-2; D possibly corresponds to TRBD1 (6 bases). V shed 7 bases and J shed 7 bases, with 19 bases lying between them. The CDR3 consists of 14 residues. Germline CDR1 SNHLY, CDR2 FYNNEI.

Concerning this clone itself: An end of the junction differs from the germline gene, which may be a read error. The CDR3 DNA is TGTGCTAGCAGCTTAGAGGGGGGGCAAGAGACCCAGTACTTC. Translation: CASSLEGGQETQYF. V and J are TRBV7-7 and TRBJ2-5; tentative D call: TRBD2 (7 bases). CDR3 length equals 14 residues. The germline V gene encodes CDR1 SSHAT and CDR2 FNYEAQ (reference sequence).

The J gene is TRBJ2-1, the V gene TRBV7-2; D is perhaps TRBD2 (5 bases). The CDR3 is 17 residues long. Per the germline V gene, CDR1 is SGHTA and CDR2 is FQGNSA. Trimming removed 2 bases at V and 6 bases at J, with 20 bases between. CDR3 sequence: CASSLKPGGLVPNEQFF. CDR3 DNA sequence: TGTGCCAGCAGCTTAAAACCAGGCGGGCTAGTTCCCAATGAGCAGTTCTTC.

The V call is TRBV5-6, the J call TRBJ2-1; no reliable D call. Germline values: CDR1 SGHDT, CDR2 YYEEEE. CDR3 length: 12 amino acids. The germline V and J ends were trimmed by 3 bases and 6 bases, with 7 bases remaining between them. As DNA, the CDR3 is TGTGCCAGCAGCTCGACACGCAATGAGCAGTTCTTC. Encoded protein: CASSSTRNEQFF.

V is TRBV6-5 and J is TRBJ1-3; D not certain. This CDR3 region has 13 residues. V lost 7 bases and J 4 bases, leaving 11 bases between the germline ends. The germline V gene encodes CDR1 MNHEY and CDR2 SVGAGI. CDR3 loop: CASIQSGGNTIYF. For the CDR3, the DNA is TGTGCCAGCATCCAGTCTGGCGGAAACACCATATATTTT.

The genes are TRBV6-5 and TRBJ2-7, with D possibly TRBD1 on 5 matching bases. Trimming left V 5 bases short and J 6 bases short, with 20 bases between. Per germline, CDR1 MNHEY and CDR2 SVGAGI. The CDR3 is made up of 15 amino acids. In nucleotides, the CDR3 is TGTGCCAGCAGTCTCTTATCTTTAGGGGCCGGCGAGCAGTACTTC. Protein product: CASSLLSLGAGEQYF.

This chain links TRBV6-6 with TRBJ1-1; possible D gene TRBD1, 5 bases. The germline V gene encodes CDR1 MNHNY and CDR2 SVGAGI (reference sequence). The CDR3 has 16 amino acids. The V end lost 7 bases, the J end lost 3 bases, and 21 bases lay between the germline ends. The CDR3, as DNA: TGTGCCAGCACCTTGTTACGGGCAGAAGGGGACACTGAAGCTTTCTTT. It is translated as CASTLLRAEGDTEAFF.

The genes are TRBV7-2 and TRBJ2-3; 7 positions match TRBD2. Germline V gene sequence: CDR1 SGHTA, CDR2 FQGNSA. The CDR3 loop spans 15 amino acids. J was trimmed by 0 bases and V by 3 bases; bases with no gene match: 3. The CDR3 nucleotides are TGTGCCAGCAGCTTGGGACTACCTAGCACAGATACGCAGTATTTT. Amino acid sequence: CASSLGLPSTDTQYF.

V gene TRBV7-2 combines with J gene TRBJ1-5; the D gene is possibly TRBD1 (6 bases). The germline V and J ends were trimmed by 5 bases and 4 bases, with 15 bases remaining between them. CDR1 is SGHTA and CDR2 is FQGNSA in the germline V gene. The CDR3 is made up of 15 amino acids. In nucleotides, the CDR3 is TGTGCCAGCAGCCTTGGCGGACAGAGGAATCAGCCCCAGCATTTT. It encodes CASSLGGQRNQPQHF.

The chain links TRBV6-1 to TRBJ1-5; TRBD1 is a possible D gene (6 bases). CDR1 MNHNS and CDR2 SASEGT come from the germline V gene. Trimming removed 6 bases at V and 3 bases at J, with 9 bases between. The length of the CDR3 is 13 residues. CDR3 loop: CASRTGPNQPQHF. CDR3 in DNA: TGTGCCAGCAGGACAGGACCCAATCAGCCCCAGCATTTT.